This T cell receptor (beta chain) appears in the sequencing data of a study of regulatory T cells in long-lasting Graves disease. Sequencing libraries for TCR beta were prepared with iRepertoire HTBI primers and Arm-PCR of CDR3 regions. TCRdb ran MiXCR on the multiplex PCR reads and lists one entry per CDR3 protein. Of hundreds of thousands of distinct CDR3 sequences in the sample, about a fifth were seen once. Findings and limits, study-wide: Persistent patients had more shared public clonotypes (approximately 2,700) than new patients (roughly 940). Small numbers of samples may have cut accuracy.

With regard to this clonotype: Its antigen is not identified. A far bigger clonotype differs at one base, so this is likely a read error.

The CDR3 loop spans 11 amino acids. Germline values: CDR1 MRHNA, CDR2 SNTAGT. Time point given: persistent/refractory GD, antithyroid drugs over 5 years with positive TRAb. Generation of the TCR library employed RNA extracted from PBMCs. A roughly 8.6-milliliter sample of peripheral blood was drawn into EDTA tubes. The V and J genes are TRBV6-4 and TRBJ2-5; possible D gene TRBD2, 5 bases. The input for sequencing was peripheral blood mononuclear cells (PBMCs), taken when the disease was refractory, from a patient treated with antithyroid drugs. The receptor was isolated from a female donor with Graves disease. Here the CDR3 DNA reads TGTGCCAGCAGTTACGGGGAGACCCAGCACTTC. It specifies CASSYGETQHF.